Given below is one T cell receptor (beta chain) in context. The antigen is undetermined. The data derive from a study of shared clonotypes between healthy human individuals. Study results and caveats: Tissue TCR repertoires likely differ from these blood-only repertoires.

Losses at the gene ends were 4 bases for V and 5 bases for J; bases not matched to a gene: 11. The germline V gene has CDR1 SGHDT and CDR2 YYEEEE. The CDR3 totals 16 residues. The test was conducted at deep level. Data came from immunoSEQ multiplex PCR; TCRdb stores just in-frame clones and leaves some out. The sample shows 2 million to 2.5 million clones, 90% to 97% of them seen only once. The sequencing input was naive CD4+ T cells sorted from blood. The subset here: CD45RA+ positively selected. This sequence originates from a young man in good health. This rearrangement joins TRBV5-6 to TRBJ1-5, with 8 bases fitting TRBD1. The CDR3 loop reads CASSRLAGQAYQPQHF. The CDR3 coding sequence is TGTGCCAGCAGCCGACTCGCGGGACAGGCTTATCAGCCCCAGCATTTT.